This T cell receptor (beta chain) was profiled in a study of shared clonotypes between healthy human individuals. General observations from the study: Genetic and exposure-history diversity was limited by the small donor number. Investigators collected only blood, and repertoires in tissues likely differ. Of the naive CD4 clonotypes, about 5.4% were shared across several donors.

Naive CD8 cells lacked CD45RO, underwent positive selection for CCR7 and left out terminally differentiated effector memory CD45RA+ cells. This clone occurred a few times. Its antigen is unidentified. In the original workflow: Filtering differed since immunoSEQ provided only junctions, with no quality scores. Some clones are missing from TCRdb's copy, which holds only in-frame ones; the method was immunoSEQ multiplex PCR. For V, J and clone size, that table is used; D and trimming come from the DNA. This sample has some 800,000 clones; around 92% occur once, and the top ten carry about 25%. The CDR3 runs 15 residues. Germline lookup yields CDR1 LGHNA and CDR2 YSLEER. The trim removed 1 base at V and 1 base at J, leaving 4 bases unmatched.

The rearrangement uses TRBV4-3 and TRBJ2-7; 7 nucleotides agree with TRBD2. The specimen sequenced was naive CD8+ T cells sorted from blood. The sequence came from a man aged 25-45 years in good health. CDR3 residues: CASSQGLAQSYEQYF. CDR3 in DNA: TGCGCCAGCAGCCAAGGACTAGCACAATCCTACGAGCAGTACTTC.